This T cell receptor beta chain was identified in a study of T cell responses to AZD1222 COVID-19 vaccine (TCRdb year 2021). The study in broad terms: AZD1222 recipients given second doses at about 4 weeks or at about 12 weeks were pooled, since spike-specific TCR depth and breadth were not found to differ between the two schedules. TCR sequencing covered over 230 trial participants: 200 to 220 given two doses of AZD1222 and about 26 given two doses of MenACWY control vaccine. Trial participants were enrolled by age into subgroups of 18-55, 56-69 and 70-plus years, and about 150, 27 and 61 TCR-sequenced participants, respectively, were included in these subgroups. Points the paper makes about the study in general: In the small 56-69-year group, the increase in depth fell short of significance, most likely because of low power. Reportedly, almost half of the unique spike-specific TCRs recognized epitopes lying outside the regions that are mutated in the B.1.351 and B.1.1.7 variants. Because no day 14 peak-response samples were available, the repertoires could be characterized only after the peak T cell response. Most participants were white British and females outnumbered males, and the authors suggested that clonal diversity may have been underestimated. Spike-specific TCR breadth and depth rose significantly after two AZD1222 doses compared with day 0 and with MenACWY recipients. Only six AZD1222 recipients were SARS-CoV-2 seropositive at baseline, limiting conclusions about previously exposed vaccinees. The whole spike protein was spanned by vaccine-associated CD4 TCRs, and dominant responses were seen in regions 160-218 and 743-854.

From the germline V gene, CDR1 is MDHEN and CDR2 is SYDVKM. The CDR3 runs 11 amino acids, cysteine and phenylalanine included. Of all the DNA, just the CDR3 is kept, 33 bases in frame from base 1. V and J lose 8 bases and 5 bases, and a span of 9 bases separates them. The CDR3 regions of human TCRbeta chains were analyzed by immunosequencing. As for how the authors treated the data: TCRs in the repertoires were compared against a reference library of SARS-CoV-2-specific TCRs that had been generated with the MIRA antigen-specificity platform. Breadth was defined as the fraction of unique TCRs that were SARS-CoV-2-associated. Depth was defined as the fraction of total T cells that were SARS-CoV-2-associated. Using the MIRA data, every spike-specific TCR was mapped to the spike region that the TCR reacted to and assigned to either a CD4 or a CD8 class. Log10-transformed breadth and depth values were compared by one-way ANOVA with Sidak's multiple comparisons tests. TCRdb obtained this table from immuneACCESS and retained in-frame rearrangements with V and J assigned. These tables miss some clones; where compared with another copy, unresolved V genes account for less than half of the shortfall, and the remainder is unexplained. Clone size and V and J calls were adopted from that table, with D and trimming inferred from the DNA. Present in this sample are roughly 100,000 clones, 90% of which were seen just once. The ten top clones hold around 4.8% of the sample.

This clone was found once. Its specific antigen is unknown. No base quality information exists; no much larger clone differs at one position. In light of the paper, this sample's time point label describes: baseline before first vaccination. The vaccinee samples were drawn from two UK trials, COV001 and COV002, one of which was a single-blind randomized controlled phase 2/3 trial testing AZD1222 (ChAdOx1 nCoV-19) in healthy adults. For TCRbeta chain sequencing, PBMC samples were collected from trial participants at day 0 and at day 28 after the second dose. The TCR comes from an adult in good health. The V and J segments used are TRBV28 and TRBJ1-1; TRBD1 is perhaps the D gene, given 5 matching bases. The source material was peripheral blood, sampled on day 0 of AZD1222 vaccination. At the DNA level, the sequence is TGTGCCAGCGGGGGGGAAACTGAAGCTTTCTTT. Translated, it reads CASGGETEAFF.